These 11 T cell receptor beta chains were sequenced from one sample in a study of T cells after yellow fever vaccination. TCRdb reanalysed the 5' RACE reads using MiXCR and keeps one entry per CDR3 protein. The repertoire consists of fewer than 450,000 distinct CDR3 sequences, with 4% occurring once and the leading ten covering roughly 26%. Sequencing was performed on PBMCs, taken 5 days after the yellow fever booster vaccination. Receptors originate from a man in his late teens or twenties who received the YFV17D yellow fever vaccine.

The CDR3 is CASSEDGQPQHF. CDR3 coding DNA: TGTGCCAGCAGTGAAGACGGTCAGCCCCAGCATTTT. The chain combines TRBV6-1 with TRBJ1-5; unclear D gene. V was pared by 1 base and J by 6 bases, with 4 bases between. CDR1 and CDR2 from the germline V gene are MNHNS and SASEGT. CDR3 size: 12 residues.

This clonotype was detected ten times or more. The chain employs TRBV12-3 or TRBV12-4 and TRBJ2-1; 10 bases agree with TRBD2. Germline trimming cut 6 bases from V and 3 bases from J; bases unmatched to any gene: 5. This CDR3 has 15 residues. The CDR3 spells CASSPSGGRYNEQFF. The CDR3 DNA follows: TGTGCCAGCAGCCCTAGCGGGGGCCGCTACAATGAGCAGTTCTTC.

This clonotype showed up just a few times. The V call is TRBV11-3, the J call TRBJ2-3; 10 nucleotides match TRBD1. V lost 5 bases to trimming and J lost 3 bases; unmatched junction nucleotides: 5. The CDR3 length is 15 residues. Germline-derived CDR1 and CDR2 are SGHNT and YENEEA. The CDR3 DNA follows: TGTGCCAGCAGCGGGGACAGGGGAGGAACAGATACGCAGTATTTT. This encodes CASSGDRGGTDTQYF.

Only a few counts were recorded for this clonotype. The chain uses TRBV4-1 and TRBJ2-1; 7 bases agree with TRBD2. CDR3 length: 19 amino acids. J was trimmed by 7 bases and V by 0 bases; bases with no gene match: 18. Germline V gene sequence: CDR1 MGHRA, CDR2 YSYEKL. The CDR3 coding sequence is TGCGCCAGCAGCCAAGATTCGGGAGAAAGACTAGCCGGGGGTAATGAGCAGTTCTTC. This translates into CASSQDSGERLAGGNEQFF.

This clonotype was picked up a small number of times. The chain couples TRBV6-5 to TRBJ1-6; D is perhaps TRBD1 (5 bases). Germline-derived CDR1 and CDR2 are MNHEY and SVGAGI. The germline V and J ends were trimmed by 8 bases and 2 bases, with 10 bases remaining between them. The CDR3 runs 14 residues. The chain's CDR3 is CASSWGTYNSPLHF. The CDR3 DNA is TGTGCCAGCTCGTGGGGCACCTATAATTCACCCCTCCACTTT.

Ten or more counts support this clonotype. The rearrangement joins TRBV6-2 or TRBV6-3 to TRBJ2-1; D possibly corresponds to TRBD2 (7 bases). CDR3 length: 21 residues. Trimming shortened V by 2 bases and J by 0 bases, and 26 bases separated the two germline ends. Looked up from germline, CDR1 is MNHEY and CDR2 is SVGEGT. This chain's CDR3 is CASSYPSRGDGGISSYNEQFF. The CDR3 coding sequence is TGTGCCAGCAGTTACCCCTCAAGGGGGGACGGGGGGATCTCCTCCTACAATGAGCAGTTCTTC.

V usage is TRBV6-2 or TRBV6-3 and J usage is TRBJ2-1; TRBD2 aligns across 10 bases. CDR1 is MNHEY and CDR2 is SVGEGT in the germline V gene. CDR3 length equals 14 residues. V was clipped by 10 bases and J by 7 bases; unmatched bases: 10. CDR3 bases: TGTGCCATCCGAAGCGGGGGGGCTGGTAATGAGCAGTTCTTC. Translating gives CAIRSGGAGNEQFF.

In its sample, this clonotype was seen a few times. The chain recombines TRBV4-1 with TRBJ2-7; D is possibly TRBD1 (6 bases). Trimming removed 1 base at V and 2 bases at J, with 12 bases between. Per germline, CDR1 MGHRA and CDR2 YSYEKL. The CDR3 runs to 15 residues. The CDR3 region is CASSQGGQGTYEQYF. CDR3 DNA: TGCGCCAGCAGCCAAGGGGGGCAGGGGACCTACGAGCAGTACTTC.

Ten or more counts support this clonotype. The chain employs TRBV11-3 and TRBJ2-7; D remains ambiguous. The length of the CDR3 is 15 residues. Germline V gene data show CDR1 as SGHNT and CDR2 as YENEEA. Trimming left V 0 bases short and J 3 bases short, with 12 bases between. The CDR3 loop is CASSLDVAPYYEQYF. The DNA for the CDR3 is TGTGCCAGCAGCTTAGATGTTGCCCCGTACTACGAGCAGTACTTC.

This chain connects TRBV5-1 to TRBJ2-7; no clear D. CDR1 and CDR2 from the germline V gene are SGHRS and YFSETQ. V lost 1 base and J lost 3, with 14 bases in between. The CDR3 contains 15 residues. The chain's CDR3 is CASSLPPSSGYEQYF. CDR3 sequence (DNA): TGCGCCAGCAGCTTGCCTCCGTCCTCGGGCTACGAGCAGTACTTC.

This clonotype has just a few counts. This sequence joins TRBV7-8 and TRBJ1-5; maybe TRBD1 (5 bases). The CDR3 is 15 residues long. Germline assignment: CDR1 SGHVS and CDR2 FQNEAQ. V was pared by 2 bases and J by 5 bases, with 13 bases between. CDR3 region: CASSLFRVRDQPQHF. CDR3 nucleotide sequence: TGTGCCAGCAGCTTATTCAGGGTCCGCGATCAGCCCCAGCATTTT.